What follows describes a single TCR beta chain. What it recognizes is unknown. V lost 4 bases and J lost 1; bases outside the gene matches: 5. The CDR3 extends over 14 amino acids. The germline gives CDR1 SGHRS, CDR2 YFSETQ. The entry originates in a study of blood T cells in healthy people across ages. It was with a sample-barcoded 5' primer and a J-beta primer mix that a second PCR of roughly 7 to 12 cycles was run. From the 5' RACE reads, TCRdb called clonotypes with MiXCR, one entry per CDR3 protein. The sample carries about 930,000 distinct CDR3 sequences, 25% to 30% recorded once. Study observations and caveats: Long-lived donors carried more naive CD4+ cells and greater diversity than aged donors.

The same data also went into a second study, on T cells of mothers and their children.

V is TRBV5-1 and J is TRBJ2-7; 7 bases align to TRBD2. Sequencing was performed on blood. This receptor was obtained from a woman aged 40 to 50 in good health. The CDR3 sequence is CASSPGLESYEQYF. For the CDR3, the DNA is TGCGCCAGCAGCCCTGGACTAGAGTCCTACGAGCAGTACTTC.